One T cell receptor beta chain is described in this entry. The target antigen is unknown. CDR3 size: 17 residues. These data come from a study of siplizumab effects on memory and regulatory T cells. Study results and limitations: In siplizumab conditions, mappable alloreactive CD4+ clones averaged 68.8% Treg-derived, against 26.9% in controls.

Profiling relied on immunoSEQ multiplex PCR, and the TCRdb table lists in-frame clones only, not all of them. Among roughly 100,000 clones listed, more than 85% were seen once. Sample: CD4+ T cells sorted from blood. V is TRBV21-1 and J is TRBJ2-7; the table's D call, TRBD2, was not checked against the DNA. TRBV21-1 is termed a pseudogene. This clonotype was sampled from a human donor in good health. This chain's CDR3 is CASSKRRGSKSSYEQYF. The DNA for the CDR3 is TGTGCCAGCAGCAAACGTAGAGGGAGCAAAAGCTCCTACGAGCAGTACTTC.